This TCR beta chain is from a study of T cells in Graves' hyperthyroidism and ophthalmopathy. Study outcomes and limitations: Within blood appeared most thyroid clonotypes that had expanded above 0.001. The model identified upcoming ophthalmopathy a median 6.5 months ahead of onset. From stable hyperthyroidism, ophthalmopathy was separated by a 13 V-J model.

Germline CDR1 and CDR2: MNHEY and SVGEGT. Trimming shortened V by 5 bases and J by 4 bases, and 17 bases separated the two germline ends. CDR3 size: 16 residues. RNA transcripts served as the template for amplifying TCR beta CDR3 regions. The HTBI set primed first-round TCR CDR3 RT-PCR. TCRdb ran MiXCR on the multiplex PCR reads and lists one entry per CDR3 protein. The repertoire holds 300,000 to 400,000 distinct CDR3 sequences, about 21% seen once, with over 40% in the top ten. This clonotype was observed a handful of times. Its specificity is not known. Hyperthyroidism patients were newly diagnosed, had disease duration under 2 months, and were aged 18 to 65 years.

The receptor was derived from a woman aged 45-60 years with Graves' hyperthyroidism. This chain uses TRBV6-2 or TRBV6-3 with TRBJ2-2, with a tentative D call TRBD2 (7 bases). The sequencing input was blood. The CDR3 coding sequence is TGTGCCAGCAGTGGGCTAGGGGGGGACGTCACCGGGGAGCTGTTTTTT. Its translation is CASSGLGGDVTGELFF.